One sample yielded the 27 T cell receptor beta chains listed below, sequenced in a study of blood T cell repertoires in COVID-19. Repertoires were generated with immunoSEQ multiplex PCR, while TCRdb's copy carries only in-frame clones and drops some. Seen here are roughly 500,000 clones, 75% to 90% observed once, and the top ten hold 0.9%. Sequenced material: peripheral blood. All receptors derive from a man aged 18 to 35 with COVID-19, enrolled during active disease.

In DNA form, the CDR3 reads TGTGCCAGCATGCGGGGGAGCTCCTACAATGAGCAGTTCTTC. Its translation: CASMRGSSYNEQFF. The chain joins TRBV19 to TRBJ2-1, with 7 bases identical to TRBD2. This CDR3 is 14 amino acids long. Germline V gene lookup returns CDR1 LNHDA and CDR2 SQIVND (reference sequence). The V segment lost 9 bases and the J segment 0 bases; nucleotides outside the gene matches: 5.

This rearrangement joins TRBV3-1 (or the pseudogene TRBV3-2) to TRBJ1-2, with 7 bases lining up with TRBD1. The CDR3 totals 16 residues. The V gene end was trimmed by 3 bases and the J gene end by 6 bases; junction bases not matched to a gene: 13. Germline CDR1 and CDR2: LGHDT and YNNKEL (reference sequence). The CDR3 region is CASSHRQGRERNGYTF. The CDR3 DNA reads TGTGCCAGCAGCCATAGACAGGGTAGAGAGAGGAATGGCTACACCTTC.

The genes are TRBV4-2 and TRBJ1-5, with TRBD1 matching over 7 bases. V was pared by 0 bases and J by 6 bases, with 5 bases of the junction left unmatched. This CDR3 is built from 15 residues. Germline V CDR1 and CDR2: LGHNA, YNFKEQ. The CDR3 protein is CASSQDKGAGQPQHF. DNA for the CDR3: TGTGCCAGCAGCCAAGATAAGGGGGCAGGTCAGCCCCAGCATTTT.

The V and J genes are TRBV7-3 and TRBJ1-1; D might be TRBD1 (5 bases). Trimming removed 5 bases from V and 8 bases from J, with 15 bases in between. The length of the CDR3 is 13 residues. Germline V gene sequence: CDR1 SGHTA, CDR2 FQGTGA. The DNA of the CDR3 is TGTGCCAGCAGCGCGGGGAGGGACGGGGAAGCTTTCTTT. The encoded protein is CASSAGRDGEAFF.

V is TRBV14 and J is TRBJ2-5; 7 positions agree with TRBD2. The CDR3 has 16 residues. Per the germline V gene, CDR1 is SGHDN and CDR2 is FVKESK. V dropped 0 bases and J dropped 5; count of bases not matched to a gene: 9. The CDR3, as DNA: TGTGCCAGCAGCCAAGATAGCGGGTGGGACGGCGAGACCCAGTACTTC. Protein: CASSQDSGWDGETQYF.

CDR3: CASSAQDRARGNTIYF. The CDR3 DNA reads as TGTGCCAGTAGTGCCCAAGACAGGGCGAGGGGAAACACCATATATTTT. V usage is TRBV19 and J usage is TRBJ1-3; the match to TRBD1 covers 7 bases. Trimming at V came to 5 bases and at J to 4 bases, leaving 11 bases not matched to a gene. This CDR3 spans 16 amino acids. Germline values: CDR1 LNHDA, CDR2 SQIVND (reference sequence).

The chain is built from TRBV10-3 and TRBJ1-2; D gene unclear. CDR3 length equals 15 residues. Per the germline V gene, CDR1 is ENHRY and CDR2 is SYGVKD. The ends were cut back, 0 bases at V and 5 bases at J, with 13 bases in the middle. The CDR3 DNA is TGTGCCATCAGTGAGTCGTGGGCCCATTCATATGGCTACACCTTC. Its protein is CAISESWAHSYGYTF.

The rearrangement uses TRBV9 and TRBJ1-5; possible D gene TRBD1, 6 bases. The germline gives CDR1 SGDLS, CDR2 YYNGEE. Trimming shortened V by 4 bases and J by 7 bases, and 15 bases separated the two germline ends. This CDR3 is built from 14 residues. CDR3 amino acids: CASSLGGGSQPQHF. CDR3 sequence (DNA): TGTGCCAGCAGCTTGGGGGGGGGCAGCCAGCCCCAGCATTTT.

The genes are TRBV27 and TRBJ2-6, with TRBD2 matching 13 bases. The CDR3 sequence is 17 residues long. Germline V CDR1 and CDR2: MNHEY, SMNVEV (reference sequence). Germline trimming cut 6 bases from V and 0 bases from J; bases unmatched to any gene: 2. This CDR3 is CASRGLAGTSGANVLTF. The CDR3 DNA sequence: TGTGCCAGCAGGGGACTAGCGGGGACCTCTGGGGCCAACGTCCTGACTTTC.

In nucleotides, the CDR3 is TGTGCCAGCTCACCGAGGACTAGCGGGAATAATAATGAGCAGTTCTTC. Translation: CASSPRTSGNNNEQFF. This chain connects TRBV18 to TRBJ2-1, with 12 positions matching TRBD2. Germline V gene lookup returns CDR1 KGHSH and CDR2 LQKENI. CDR3 length: 16 amino acids. Germline trimming cut 3 bases from V and 7 bases from J; bases unmatched to any gene: 7. Combining the CDR3 with reference TRBV18 and TRBJ2-1 gives the whole variable domain NAGVMQNPRHLVRRRGQEARLRCSPMKGHSHVYWYRQLPEEGLKFMVYLQKENIIDESGMPKERFSAEFPKEGPSILRIQQVVRGDSAAYFCASSPRTSGNNNEQFFGPGTRLTVL.

V usage is TRBV30 and J usage is TRBJ2-1; D perhaps matches TRBD1 (5 bases). From germline, CDR1 is GTSNPN and CDR2 SVGIG (reference sequence). The CDR3 loop spans 14 amino acids. Trimming pared 4 bases from V and 6 bases from J, leaving 16 bases between. The CDR3 region is CAWKLTGRGNEQFF. The CDR3 DNA follows: TGTGCCTGGAAACTAACAGGTCGCGGCAATGAGCAGTTCTTC.

The chain employs TRBV7-9 and TRBJ2-5; D gene unclear. Germline CDR1 reads SEHNR; CDR2 reads FQNEAQ (reference sequence). V was clipped by 2 bases and J by 4 bases, with 8 bases between them. This CDR3 region has 13 residues. This CDR3 is CASSLNSRETQYF. The DNA of the CDR3 is TGTGCCAGCAGCTTAAATTCGCGAGAGACCCAGTACTTC.

The chain is built from TRBV5-1 and TRBJ2-3; TRBD1 agrees at 9 bases. The CDR3 loop spans 15 amino acids. Germline V gives CDR1 SGHRS, CDR2 YFSETQ. The V gene end was trimmed by 5 bases and the J gene end by 4 bases; junction bases not matched to a gene: 8. CDR3 coding DNA: TGCGCCAGCAGACCCGGGGACAGGGATGCAGATACGCAGTATTTT. This translates into CASRPGDRDADTQYF.

This clone is a singleton in its sample. The chain couples TRBV6-5 to TRBJ1-4, with unresolved D. Germline CDR1 MNHEY, CDR2 SVGAGI. V was shortened by 0 bases and J by 0 bases, with 8 bases between the two germline ends. The CDR3 is made up of 16 amino acids. DNA of the CDR3: TGTGCCAGCAGTTACTCCCGAACTACAACTAATGAAAAACTGTTTTTT. Its translation is CASSYSRTTTNEKLFF.

The rearrangement uses TRBV2 and TRBJ1-1; D gene ambiguous. Trimming pared 5 bases from V and 8 bases from J, leaving 15 bases between. The CDR3 runs 13 residues. Germline CDR1 reads SNHLY; CDR2 reads FYNNEI. This CDR3 reads CASSSRDSAEAFF. The CDR3 DNA sequence: TGTGCCAGCAGTTCTCGTGACTCCGCGGAAGCTTTCTTT. The full variable domain, in which reference TRBV2 and TRBJ1-1 provide the parts outside the CDR3, is EPEVTQTPSHQVTQMGQEVILRCVPISNHLYFYWYRQILGQKVEFLVSFYNNEISEKSEIFDDQFSVERPDGSNFTLKIRSTKLEDSAMYFCASSSRDSAEAFFGQGTRLTVV.

V and J are TRBV4-2 and TRBJ2-7, with 12 bases matching TRBD2. This CDR3 is 15 amino acids long. Germline CDR1 is LGHNA and CDR2 is YNFKEQ. V was pared by 0 bases and J by 4 bases, with 1 base of the junction left unmatched. The CDR3: CASSQDLAGGYEQYF. The CDR3 coding sequence is TGTGCCAGCAGCCAAGACCTAGCGGGAGGGTACGAGCAGTACTTC.

The gene calls are TRBV7-9 and TRBJ2-1; the match to TRBD2 covers 10 bases. Germline V lookup: CDR1 SEHNR, CDR2 FQNEAQ (reference sequence). J gave up 2 bases and V 3 bases, and 4 bases lay outside the gene matches. The CDR3 is 16 amino acids. Here the CDR3 DNA reads TGTGCCAGCAGCTTGGATCTAGCGGGGGCCTACAATGAGCAGTTCTTC. It translates to CASSLDLAGAYNEQFF.

The chain recombines TRBV5-4 with TRBJ2-5; a possible D gene is TRBD2 (6 bases). Germline values: CDR1 SGHNT, CDR2 YYREEE (reference sequence). Trimming cost V 5 bases and J 4 bases, with 9 bases left between them. The CDR3 extends over 12 amino acids. The CDR3 region is CASSQRAETQYF. The CDR3 region has the DNA TGTGCCAGCAGTCAGCGGGCAGAGACCCAGTACTTC.

The rearrangement uses TRBV28 and TRBJ1-5, with D maybe TRBD1 (6 bases). V lost 2 bases, J lost 4 bases, and 21 bases lay in between. This CDR3 has 18 residues. Germline V lookup: CDR1 MDHEN, CDR2 SYDVKM. CDR3 sequence reads: CASSLRGGVGTQNQPQHF. CDR3 coding DNA: TGTGCCAGCAGTTTACGGGGCGGTGTCGGGACACAAAATCAGCCCCAGCATTTT.

This rearrangement joins TRBV12-3 or TRBV12-4 to TRBJ2-2; weak D call: TRBD1 (5 bases). The CDR3 totals 13 residues. Trimming pared 9 bases from V and 0 bases from J, leaving 8 bases between. Written as DNA, the CDR3 is TGTGCCAGTCAGGGTCCGAACACCGGGGAGCTGTTTTTT. Translated, it gives CASQGPNTGELFF.

Only a few counts were recorded for this clone. The chain links TRBV7-9 to TRBJ1-6; D uncertain. Germline loops: CDR1 SEHNR, CDR2 FQNEAQ (reference sequence). Trimming left V 4 bases short and J 7 bases short, with 14 bases between. The CDR3 spans 15 residues. CDR3 region: CASSSVPRTNSPLHF. CDR3 coding DNA: TGTGCCAGCAGCTCAGTCCCCCGTACAAATTCACCCCTCCACTTT.

This chain connects TRBV30 to TRBJ1-6; 7 bases fit TRBD1. The V and J ends lost 5 bases and 6 bases, in that order; junction bases with no gene match: 7. Germline CDR1 and CDR2: GTSNPN and SVGIG (reference sequence). This CDR3 comprises 14 residues. The DNA for the CDR3 is TGTGCCTGGGAGGTTGGGACAGCTAATTCACCCCTCCACTTT. Residues: CAWEVGTANSPLHF.

This clone was counted only a few times. Written as DNA, the CDR3 is TGTGCCAGCAGTGAATTATCCCCGGTTGATCAGCCCCAGCATTTT. Translated, it gives CASSELSPVDQPQHF. V usage is TRBV2 and J usage is TRBJ1-5; no reliable D call. The germline V and J ends were trimmed by 2 bases and 5 bases, with 13 bases remaining between them. The CDR3 sequence is 15 residues long. Germline-derived CDR1 and CDR2 are SNHLY and FYNNEI.

The chain employs TRBV5-5 and TRBJ1-1; 9 positions match TRBD1. The CDR3 has 12 amino acids. V lost 5 bases to trimming and J lost 10 bases; unmatched junction nucleotides: 6. The germline V gene encodes CDR1 SGHKS and CDR2 YYEKEE (reference sequence). CDR3 in DNA: TGTGCCAGCAGTTTTCGGACAGGGGTAGCTTTCTTT. Translating gives CASSFRTGVAFF.

The chain combines TRBV5-1 with TRBJ2-5; 7 bases map to TRBD2. Germline lookup yields CDR1 SGHRS and CDR2 YFSETQ. The junction had 10 bases not matched to a gene; V was cut back by 3 bases and J by 5 bases. CDR3 length: 15 residues. The CDR3 reads CASSSLMGGVETQYF. CDR3 nucleotides: TGCGCCAGCAGCTCCTTGATGGGGGGGGTGGAGACCCAGTACTTC.

CDR3 amino acids: CSVAVQGPYSNQPQHF. Written as DNA, the CDR3 is TGCAGCGTTGCCGTACAGGGCCCGTATAGCAATCAGCCCCAGCATTTT. The chain employs TRBV29-1 and TRBJ1-5, with D possibly TRBD1 on 6 matching bases. Germline V gives CDR1 SQVTM, CDR2 ANQGSEA. This CDR3 is 16 amino acids long. Deletions cut 4 bases from V and 0 bases from J, with 16 bases between. Full variable domain (rest looked up from reference TRBV29-1 and TRBJ1-5): SAVISQKPSRDICQRGTSLTIQCQVDSQVTMMFWYRQQPGQSLTLIATANQGSEATYESGFVIDKFPISRPNLTFSTLTVSNMSPEDSSIYLCSVAVQGPYSNQPQHFGDGTRLSIL.

The V gene is TRBV5-1, the J gene TRBJ2-3, with D hard to call. V lost 1 base to trimming and J lost 2 bases, with 8 bases between them. There are 14 residues in the CDR3. Looked up from germline, CDR1 is SGHRS and CDR2 is YFSETQ. CDR3 amino acids: CASSLMRITDTQYF. DNA of the CDR3: TGCGCCAGCAGCTTGATGAGGATCACAGATACGCAGTATTTT.